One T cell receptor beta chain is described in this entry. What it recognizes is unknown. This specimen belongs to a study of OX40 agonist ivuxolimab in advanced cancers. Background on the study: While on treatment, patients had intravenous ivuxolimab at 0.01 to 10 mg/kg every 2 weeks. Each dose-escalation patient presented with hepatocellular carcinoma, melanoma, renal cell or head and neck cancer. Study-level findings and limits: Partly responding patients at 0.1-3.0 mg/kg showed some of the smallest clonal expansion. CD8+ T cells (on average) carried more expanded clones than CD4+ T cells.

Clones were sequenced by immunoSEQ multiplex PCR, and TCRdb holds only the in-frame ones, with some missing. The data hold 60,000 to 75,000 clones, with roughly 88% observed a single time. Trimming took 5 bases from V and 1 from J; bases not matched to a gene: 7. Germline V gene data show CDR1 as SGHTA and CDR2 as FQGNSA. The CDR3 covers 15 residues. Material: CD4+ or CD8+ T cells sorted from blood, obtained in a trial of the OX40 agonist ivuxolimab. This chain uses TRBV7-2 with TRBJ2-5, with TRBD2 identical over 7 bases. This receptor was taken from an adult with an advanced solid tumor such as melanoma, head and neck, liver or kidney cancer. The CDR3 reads CASSLSTSAQETQYF. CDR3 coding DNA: TGTGCCAGCAGCCTAAGTACTAGCGCCCAAGAGACCCAGTACTTC.